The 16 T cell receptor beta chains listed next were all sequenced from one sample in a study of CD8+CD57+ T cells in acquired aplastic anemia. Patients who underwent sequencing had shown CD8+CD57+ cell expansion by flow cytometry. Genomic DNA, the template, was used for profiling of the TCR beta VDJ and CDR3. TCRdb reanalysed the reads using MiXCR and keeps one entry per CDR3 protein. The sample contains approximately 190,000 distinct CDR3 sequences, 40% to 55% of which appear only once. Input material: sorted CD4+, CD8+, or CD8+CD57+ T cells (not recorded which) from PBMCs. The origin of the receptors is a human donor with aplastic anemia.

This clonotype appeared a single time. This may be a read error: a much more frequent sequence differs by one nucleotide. CDR3 coding DNA: TGTGCCAGCAGTGCAGACAGGGGGCTGGAGACCCAGTACTTC. Protein sequence: CASSADRGLETQYF. The chain joins TRBV2 to TRBJ2-5, with 10 bases lining up with TRBD1. V was pared by 4 bases and J by 5 bases, with 4 bases of the junction left unmatched. The CDR3 extends over 14 amino acids. Germline CDR1 SNHLY, CDR2 FYNNEI.

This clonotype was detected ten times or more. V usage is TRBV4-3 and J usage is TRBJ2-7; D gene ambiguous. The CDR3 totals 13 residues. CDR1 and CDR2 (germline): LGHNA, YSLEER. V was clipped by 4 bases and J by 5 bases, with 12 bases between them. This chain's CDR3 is CASSLKSGNEQYF. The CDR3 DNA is TGCGCCAGCAGCCTAAAGTCTGGAAACGAGCAGTACTTC.

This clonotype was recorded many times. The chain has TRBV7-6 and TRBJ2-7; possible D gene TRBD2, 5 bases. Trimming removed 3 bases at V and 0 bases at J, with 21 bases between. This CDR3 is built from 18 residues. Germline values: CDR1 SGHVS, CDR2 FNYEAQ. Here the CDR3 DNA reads TGTGCCAGCAGCTTTCCCCTGGAACGGACTCCCCGCTCCTACGAGCAGTACTTC. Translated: CASSFPLERTPRSYEQYF.

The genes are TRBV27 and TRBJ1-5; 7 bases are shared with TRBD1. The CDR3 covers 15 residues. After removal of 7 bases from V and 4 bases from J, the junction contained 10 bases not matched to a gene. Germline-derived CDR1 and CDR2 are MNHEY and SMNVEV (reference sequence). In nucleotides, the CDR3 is TGTGCCAGCAAGGATCAGGGGGTTCTTAATCAGCCCCAGCATTTT. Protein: CASKDQGVLNQPQHF.

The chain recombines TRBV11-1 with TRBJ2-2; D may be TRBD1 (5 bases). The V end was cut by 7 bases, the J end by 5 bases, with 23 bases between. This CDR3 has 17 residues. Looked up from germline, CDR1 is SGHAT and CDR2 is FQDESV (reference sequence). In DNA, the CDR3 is TGTGCCAGCATCCAAAGGGGCTCCCGAGATTGGACCGGGGAGCTGTTTTTT. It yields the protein CASIQRGSRDWTGELFF.

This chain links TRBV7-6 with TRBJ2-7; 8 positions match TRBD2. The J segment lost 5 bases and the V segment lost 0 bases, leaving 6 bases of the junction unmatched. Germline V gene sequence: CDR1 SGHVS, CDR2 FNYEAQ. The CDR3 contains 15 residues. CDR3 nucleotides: TGTGCCAGCAGCTTAGCAAGCGGGAGCTTGAACGAGCAGTACTTC. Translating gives CASSLASGSLNEQYF.

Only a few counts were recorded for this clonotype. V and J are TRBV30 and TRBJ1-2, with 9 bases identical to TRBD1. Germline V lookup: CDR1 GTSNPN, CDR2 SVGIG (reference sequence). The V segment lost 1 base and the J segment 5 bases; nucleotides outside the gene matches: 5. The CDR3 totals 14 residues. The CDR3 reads CAWSGQGGRYGYTF. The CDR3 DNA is TGTGCCTGGAGTGGACAGGGGGGGAGGTATGGCTACACCTTC. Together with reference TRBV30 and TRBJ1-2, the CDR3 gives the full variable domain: SQTIHQWPATLVQPVGSPLSLECTVEGTSNPNLYWYRQAAGRGLQLLFYSVGIGQISSEVPQNLSASRPQDRQFILSSKKLLLSDSGFYLCAWSGQGGRYGYTFGSGTRLTVV.

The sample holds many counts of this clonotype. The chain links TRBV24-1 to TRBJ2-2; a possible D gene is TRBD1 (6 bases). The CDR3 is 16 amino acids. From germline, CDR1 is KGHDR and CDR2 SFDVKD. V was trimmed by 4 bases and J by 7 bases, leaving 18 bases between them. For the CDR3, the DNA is TGTGCCACCAGTGACCCTGTCAGGGGACGTGGCGGGGAGCTGTTTTTT. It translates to CATSDPVRGRGGELFF.

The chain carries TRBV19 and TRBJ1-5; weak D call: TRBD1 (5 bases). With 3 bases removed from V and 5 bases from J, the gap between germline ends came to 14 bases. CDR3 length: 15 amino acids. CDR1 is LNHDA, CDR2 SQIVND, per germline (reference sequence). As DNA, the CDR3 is TGTGCCAGTAGTATTTCTTGGGTCAGGGATCAGCCCCAGCATTTT. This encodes CASSISWVRDQPQHF.

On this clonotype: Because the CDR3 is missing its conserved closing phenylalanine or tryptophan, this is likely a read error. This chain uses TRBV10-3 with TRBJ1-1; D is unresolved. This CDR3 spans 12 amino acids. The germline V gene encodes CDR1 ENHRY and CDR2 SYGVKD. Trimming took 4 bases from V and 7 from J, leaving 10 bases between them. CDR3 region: CAISARGDEAFL. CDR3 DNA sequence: TGTGCCATCAGTGCCCGGGGTGATGAAGCTTTCCTT.

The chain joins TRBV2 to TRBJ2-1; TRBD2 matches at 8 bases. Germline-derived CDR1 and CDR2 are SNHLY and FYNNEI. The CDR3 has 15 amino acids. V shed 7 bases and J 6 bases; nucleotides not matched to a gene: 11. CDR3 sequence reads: CASTSGYLGGNEQFF. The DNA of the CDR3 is TGTGCCAGCACTAGCGGGTACTTAGGCGGCAATGAGCAGTTCTTC.

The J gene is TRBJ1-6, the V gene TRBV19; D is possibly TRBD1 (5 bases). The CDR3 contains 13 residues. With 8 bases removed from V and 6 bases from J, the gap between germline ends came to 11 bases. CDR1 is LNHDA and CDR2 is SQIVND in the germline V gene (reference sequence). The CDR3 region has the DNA TGTGCCAGTCTAAGGGGACTTAATTCACCCCTCCACTTT. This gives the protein CASLRGLNSPLHF.

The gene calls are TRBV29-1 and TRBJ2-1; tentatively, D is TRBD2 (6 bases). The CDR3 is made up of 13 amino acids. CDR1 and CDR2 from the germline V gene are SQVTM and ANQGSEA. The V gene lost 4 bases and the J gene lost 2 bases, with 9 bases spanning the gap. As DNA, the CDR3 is TGCAGCGTTGGAATAGCGGCCTACAATGAGCAGTTCTTC. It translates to CSVGIAAYNEQFF.

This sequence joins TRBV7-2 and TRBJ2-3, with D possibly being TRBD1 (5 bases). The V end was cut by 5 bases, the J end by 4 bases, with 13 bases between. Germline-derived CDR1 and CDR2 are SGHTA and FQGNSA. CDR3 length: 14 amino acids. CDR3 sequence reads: CASSHGLGADTQYF. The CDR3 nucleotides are TGTGCCAGCAGCCACGGGTTAGGGGCAGATACGCAGTATTTT.

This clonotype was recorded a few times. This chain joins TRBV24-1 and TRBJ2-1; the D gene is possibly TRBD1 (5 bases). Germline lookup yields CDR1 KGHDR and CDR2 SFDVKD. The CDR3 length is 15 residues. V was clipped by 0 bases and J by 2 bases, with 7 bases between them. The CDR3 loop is CATSDLGATYNEQFF. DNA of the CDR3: TGTGCCACCAGTGATTTGGGGGCGACCTACAATGAGCAGTTCTTC.

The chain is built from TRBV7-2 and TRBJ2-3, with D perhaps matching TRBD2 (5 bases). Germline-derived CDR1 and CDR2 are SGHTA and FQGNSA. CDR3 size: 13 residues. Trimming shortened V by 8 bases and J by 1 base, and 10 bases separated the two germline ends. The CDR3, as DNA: TGTGCCAGCGGTGAGGGAGGCACAGATACGCAGTATTTT. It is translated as CASGEGGTDTQYF.